The 5 T cell receptor beta chains below all came from one sample that was sequenced in a study of blood T cell repertoires in COVID-19. Profiling relied on immunoSEQ multiplex PCR, and the TCRdb table lists in-frame clones only, not all of them. The table records some 290,000 clones, 90% of them present only once. Sequencing input: peripheral blood. The receptors derive from a woman in her twenties or thirties with COVID-19, enrolled during active disease.

V and J are TRBV27 and TRBJ2-2, with 8 bases identical to TRBD1. Germline CDR1 reads MNHEY; CDR2 reads SMNVEV (reference sequence). Trimming took 10 bases from V and 4 from J; bases not matched to a gene: 14. The CDR3 is 16 residues long. CDR3 sequence (DNA): TGTGCCACCAAAGACAGGGGCGTTCTTTCCACCGGGGAGCTGTTTTTT. The encoded protein is CATKDRGVLSTGELFF.

The V and J genes are TRBV7-2 and TRBJ2-1; D gene unclear. The germline V gene has CDR1 SGHTA and CDR2 FQGNSA. V was pared by 1 base and J by 0 bases, with 7 bases between. The CDR3 runs to 15 residues. DNA of the CDR3: TGTGCCAGCAGCTTAGACAGTGGCTCCTACAATGAGCAGTTCTTC. Its protein product is CASSLDSGSYNEQFF.

The rearrangement uses TRBV4-1 and TRBJ2-7, with D perhaps matching TRBD2 (6 bases). The CDR3 runs 16 residues. The V gene lost 0 bases and the J gene lost 3 bases, with 15 bases spanning the gap. Germline V gives CDR1 MGHRA, CDR2 YSYEKL. The CDR3 DNA sequence: TGCGCCAGCAGCCAAGATCCGGGAGTGGGGGGCTACGAGCAGTACTTC. Protein: CASSQDPGVGGYEQYF.

This chain links TRBV19 with TRBJ2-1, with 11 bases aligning to TRBD1. The trim removed 4 bases at V and 7 bases at J, leaving 6 bases unmatched. The germline V gene encodes CDR1 LNHDA and CDR2 SQIVND (reference sequence). The CDR3 covers 15 residues. DNA of the CDR3: TGTGCCAGTAGTACACCGGGACAGGGGGTAAATGAGCAGTTCTTC. Its protein product is CASSTPGQGVNEQFF. Combining the CDR3 with reference TRBV19 and TRBJ2-1 gives the whole variable domain DGGITQSPKYLFRKEGQNVTLSCEQNLNHDAMYWYRQDPGQGLRLIYYSQIVNDFQKGDIAEGYSVSREKKESFPLTVTSAQKNPTAFYLCASSTPGQGVNEQFFGPGTRLTVL.

The chain uses TRBV12-3 or TRBV12-4 and TRBJ1-2; no firm D call. V lost 3 bases to trimming and J lost 4 bases, with 9 bases between them. This CDR3 region has 13 residues. The CDR3 DNA is TGTGCCAGCAGTTTTAACGGTCTCTATGGCTACACCTTC. Its translation: CASSFNGLYGYTF.